A single sample is the source of the 12 T cell receptor beta chains below, sequenced in a study of blood T cell repertoires in COVID-19. The data were produced by immunoSEQ multiplex PCR, yet TCRdb's version contains in-frame clones alone and is incomplete. The data hold 45,000 to 60,000 clones, with around 84% observed a single time. Specimen: peripheral blood. Receptor source: a man in his 70s with active COVID-19.

This clone was seen only a few times. The V and J genes are TRBV19 and TRBJ2-3, with 10 bases aligning to TRBD1. The CDR3 is 14 residues long. Germline loops: CDR1 LNHDA, CDR2 SQIVND (reference sequence). J was trimmed by 4 bases and V by 7 bases; bases with no gene match: 5. This chain's CDR3 is CASTIGTGADTQYF. The CDR3 bases are TGTGCCAGTACTATCGGGACAGGGGCAGATACGCAGTATTTT.

The rearrangement joins TRBV19 to TRBJ2-5; 13 nucleotides match TRBD2. Germline values: CDR1 LNHDA, CDR2 SQIVND (reference sequence). CDR3 length: 16 residues. V shed 5 bases, J shed 5 bases, and the junction held 8 bases outside the gene matches. In DNA, the CDR3 is TGTGCCAGTAGTTCCCGGACTAGCGGGGGAGGGGAGACCCAGTACTTC. This sequence encodes CASSSRTSGGGETQYF.

In DNA, the CDR3 is TGTGCCAGCAGTTTATGGGGAGATCCGGGACACGGTAACTATGGCTACACCTTC. It is translated as CASSLWGDPGHGNYGYTF. The chain uses TRBV28 and TRBJ1-2; D is perhaps TRBD1 (6 bases). The germline V and J ends were trimmed by 0 bases and 1 base, with 18 bases remaining between them. The germline V gene encodes CDR1 MDHEN and CDR2 SYDVKM. This CDR3 has 18 amino acids.

The V call is TRBV27, the J call TRBJ2-5; D is perhaps TRBD1 (5 bases). V gave up 6 bases and J gave up 6 bases, with 17 bases separating them. This CDR3 comprises 14 residues. CDR1 and CDR2 from the germline V gene are MNHEY and SMNVEV (reference sequence). CDR3 sequence: CASSPTAGVQTQYF. CDR3 nucleotides: TGTGCCAGCAGCCCGACAGCCGGCGTTCAGACCCAGTACTTC.

The chain carries TRBV5-1 and TRBJ2-2; D not resolved. The CDR3 has 12 residues. V lost 3 bases, J lost 3 bases, and 3 bases lay in between. In germline, CDR1 is SGHRS, CDR2 YFSETQ. CDR3 region: CASSSYTGELFF. The CDR3 DNA sequence: TGCGCCAGCAGCTCCTACACCGGGGAGCTGTTTTTT.

The rearrangement joins TRBV4-2 to TRBJ1-2; unclear D gene. V lost 1 base, J lost 4 bases, and 16 bases lay in between. The CDR3 contains 16 residues. Per germline, CDR1 LGHNA and CDR2 YNFKEQ. The CDR3 protein is CASSQGGVGASYGYTF. CDR3 nucleotide sequence: TGTGCCAGCAGCCAAGGGGGAGTGGGTGCGAGCTATGGCTACACCTTC.

This chain joins TRBV6-6 and TRBJ2-7; the match to TRBD1 covers 9 bases. J gave up 5 bases and V 6 bases, and 14 bases lay outside the gene matches. Germline loops: CDR1 MNHNY, CDR2 SVGAGI (reference sequence). This CDR3 spans 16 amino acids. CDR3: CASRGSSQGARDEQYF. The DNA for the CDR3 is TGTGCCAGCAGGGGATCCTCACAGGGGGCGCGCGACGAGCAGTACTTC.

The V and J genes are TRBV5-6 and TRBJ2-7; 9 positions agree with TRBD1. The CDR3 runs to 15 residues. J lost 4 bases, V lost 4 bases, and 9 bases had no gene match. Germline-derived CDR1 and CDR2 are SGHDT and YYEEEE. CDR3 DNA sequence: TGTGCCAGCAGCGTATCCGGGACAGGGAGATACGAGCAGTACTTC. Translation: CASSVSGTGRYEQYF.

The chain links TRBV12-2 to TRBJ1-1. TRBV12-2 is a pseudogene locus. This CDR3 has 14 amino acids. CDR3 sequence reads: CASRLGGEVLEAFF. CDR3 DNA sequence: TGTGCAAGTCGCTTAGGGGGGGAGGTCCTAGAAGCTTTCTTT.

The chain joins TRBV6-1 to TRBJ1-5; D ambiguous. The V end lost 2 bases, the J end lost 6 bases, and 5 bases lay between the germline ends. Germline CDR1 is MNHNS and CDR2 is SASEGT. This CDR3 region has 12 residues. CDR3 in amino acids: CASSEYSQPQHF. CDR3 sequence (DNA): TGTGCCAGCAGTGAATATAGTCAGCCCCAGCATTTT.

The chain carries TRBV6-5 and TRBJ2-1, with TRBD1 matching 8 bases. The V gene's germline CDR1 is MNHEY and CDR2 SVGAGI. J lost 2 bases, V lost 7 bases, and 7 bases had no gene match. The CDR3 has 15 residues. The CDR3 coding sequence is TGTGCCAGCAACTCCGACAGGGGCGCCTACAATGAGCAGTTCTTC. It translates to CASNSDRGAYNEQFF.

The V gene is TRBV29-1, the J gene TRBJ2-7; possibly TRBD2 for D (5 bases). Germline assignment: CDR1 SQVTM and CDR2 ANQGSEA. Trimming cost V 0 bases and J 3 bases, with 15 bases left between them. The CDR3 sequence is 15 residues long. The CDR3 nucleotides read TGCAGCGTTGAAGAAGGGAGTCAGGCAGGCTACGAGCAGTACTTC. Amino acids: CSVEEGSQAGYEQYF.